Included here is one T cell receptor beta chain sequence, with context. The data are from a study of radiotherapy plus CTLA-4 blockade in lung cancer. Turning to the study itself: Of the patients, 15% to 20% showed objective responses and roughly 34% attained disease control.

The repertoire was sequenced with immunoSEQ multiplex PCR; TCRdb's copy has only in-frame clones and lacks some. The data hold approximately 80,000 clones, with more than 80% observed a single time. Germline loops: CDR1 LNHDA, CDR2 SQIVND (reference sequence). The germline V and J ends were trimmed by 3 bases and 2 bases, with 16 bases remaining between them. CDR3 size: 16 residues. The receptor was derived from a human donor with non-small cell lung cancer who had stable disease on radiotherapy plus ipilimumab. The sequencing used peripheral blood, collected from a patient treated with radiotherapy plus ipilimumab. J is TRBJ1-2 and V is TRBV19; weak D call: TRBD1 (6 bases). The CDR3 spells CASSIGGSRRNYGYTF. The CDR3 DNA follows: TGTGCCAGTAGTATCGGGGGCTCTCGACGGAACTATGGCTACACCTTC. Supplemented by reference TRBV19 and TRBJ1-2, the full variable domain reads DGGITQSPKYLFRKEGQNVTLSCEQNLNHDAMYWYRQDPGQGLRLIYYSQIVNDFQKGDIAEGYSVSREKKESFPLTVTSAQKNPTAFYLCASSIGGSRRNYGYTFGSGTRLTVV.